This entry lists 30 T cell receptor beta chains sequenced from one sample in a study of blood T cell repertoires in COVID-19. The table came from immunoSEQ multiplex PCR; TCRdb's copy has only in-frame clones and leaves some out. The table lists some 180,000 clones, more than 75% of them singletons. Sequenced material: peripheral blood. These receptors came from a man aged 50 to 59 who had recovered from COVID-19.

The chain joins TRBV5-4 to TRBJ1-4, with D perhaps matching TRBD1 (6 bases). The CDR3 covers 16 residues. Germline values: CDR1 SGHNT, CDR2 YYREEE (reference sequence). Trimming cost V 0 bases and J 6 bases, with 15 bases left between them. CDR3 region: CASSLGPGEGDEKLFF. CDR3 DNA: TGTGCCAGCAGCTTGGGTCCGGGGGAGGGGGATGAAAAACTGTTTTTT.

This clone is a singleton in its sample. The chain carries TRBV7-9 and TRBJ2-7; 7 bases line up with TRBD2. Germline values: CDR1 SEHNR, CDR2 FQNEAQ (reference sequence). The J segment lost 6 bases and the V segment lost 1 base, leaving 3 bases of the junction unmatched. The CDR3 is 13 residues long. The CDR3 DNA is TGTGCCAGCAGCTTAGATTGGGGGGGCGAGCAGTACTTC. Translating gives CASSLDWGGEQYF.

The genes are TRBV7-7 and TRBJ2-1, with TRBD2 identical over 7 bases. The CDR3 covers 14 residues. CDR1 is SSHAT, CDR2 FNYEAQ, per germline (reference sequence). After removal of 1 base from V and 5 bases from J, the junction contained 2 bases not matched to a gene. The DNA of the CDR3 is TGTGCCAGCAGCTTAGGACTAGCCAACAATGAGCAGTTCTTC. Translating gives CASSLGLANNEQFF.

This sequence joins TRBV4-1 and TRBJ2-1; a weak D match, TRBD2 (7 bases). Between the trimmed V and J ends, which lost 3 bases and 1 base, there was a span of 16 bases. CDR1 and CDR2 (germline): MGHRA, YSYEKL. The CDR3 runs 17 residues. The DNA of the CDR3 is TGCGCCAGCAGCCAGTCAGGGGCTAGCGGATCCTACAATGAGCAGTTCTTC. Protein sequence: CASSQSGASGSYNEQFF.

V and J are TRBV19 and TRBJ1-5, with TRBD1 matching 9 bases. This CDR3 has 15 amino acids. CDR1 is LNHDA and CDR2 is SQIVND in the germline V gene (reference sequence). Trimming cost V 5 bases and J 3 bases; bases outside gene matches: 5. The CDR3, as DNA: TGTGCCAGTAGTTCGGGACAGGGACTCAATCAGCCCCAGCATTTT. It is translated as CASSSGQGLNQPQHF.

The V gene is TRBV6-2 or TRBV6-3, the J gene TRBJ1-2; 8 nucleotides line up with TRBD1. The CDR3 sequence is 16 residues long. Germline lookup yields CDR1 MNHEY and CDR2 SVGEGT. V shed 4 bases and J 2 bases; nucleotides not matched to a gene: 9. CDR3 nucleotides: TGTGCCAGCAGTTTCTTCGGACAGGGTCCCAACTATGGCTACACCTTC. Amino acid sequence: CASSFFGQGPNYGYTF.

V usage is TRBV19 and J usage is TRBJ1-6; 8 nucleotides align to TRBD1. CDR1 is LNHDA, CDR2 SQIVND, per germline (reference sequence). V lost 2 bases, J lost 6 bases, and 9 bases stayed unmatched. This CDR3 is 17 amino acids long. CDR3 residues: CASSIRTTGGGNSPLHF. The CDR3 nucleotides are TGTGCCAGTAGTATAAGGACCACAGGGGGTGGTAATTCACCCCTCCACTTT.

This clone was seen a few times. The rearrangement joins TRBV6-5 to TRBJ1-1; 10 nucleotides align to TRBD1. Losses at the gene ends were 6 bases for V and 2 bases for J; bases not matched to a gene: 6. The CDR3 contains 15 residues. Germline assignment: CDR1 MNHEY and CDR2 SVGAGI. CDR3 loop: CASRGDRGPNTEAFF. In nucleotides, the CDR3 is TGTGCCAGCAGAGGGGACAGGGGACCAAACACTGAAGCTTTCTTT.

This clone was counted a few times. V and J are TRBV7-3 and TRBJ2-3; 8 bases agree with TRBD2. Trimming cost V 2 bases and J 3 bases; bases outside gene matches: 4. Germline CDR1 reads SGHTA; CDR2 reads FQGTGA. The CDR3 consists of 15 residues. The CDR3 DNA reads as TGTGCCAGCAGCTTAGGGACTAGGGTAACAGATACGCAGTATTTT. Translating gives CASSLGTRVTDTQYF.

This chain uses TRBV5-1 with TRBJ2-3; the D is unclear. Per the germline V gene, CDR1 is SGHRS and CDR2 is YFSETQ. The CDR3 totals 12 residues. V lost 4 bases and J lost 2, with 5 bases in between. This CDR3 is CASSHSTDTQYF. The CDR3 bases are TGCGCCAGCAGCCACTCCACAGATACGCAGTATTTT.

This sequence joins TRBV19 and TRBJ2-1, with TRBD2 identical over 7 bases. Trimming cost V 3 bases and J 2 bases; bases outside gene matches: 7. This CDR3 has 16 residues. Germline CDR1 LNHDA, CDR2 SQIVND (reference sequence). CDR3 nucleotide sequence: TGTGCCAGTAGTATTGGCTCGGGGACTACCTACAATGAGCAGTTCTTC. This sequence encodes CASSIGSGTTYNEQFF.

V gene TRBV5-4 combines with J gene TRBJ2-5; 7 bases line up with TRBD1. Losses at the gene ends were 4 bases for V and 5 bases for J; bases not matched to a gene: 11. This CDR3 comprises 15 residues. Germline CDR1 reads SGHNT; CDR2 reads YYREEE (reference sequence). The CDR3 region has the DNA TGTGCCAGCAGCGTACCGACAGGGTTGGGGGAGACCCAGTACTTC. The encoded protein is CASSVPTGLGETQYF. Drawing the rest from reference TRBV5-4 and TRBJ2-5, the complete variable domain is ETGVTQSPTHLIKTRGQQVTLRCSSQSGHNTVSWYQQALGQGPQFIFQYYREEENGRGNFPPRFSGLQFPNYSSELNVNALELDDSALYLCASSVPTGLGETQYFGPGTRLLVL.

This chain joins TRBV7-3 and TRBJ2-5; 11 nucleotides agree with TRBD1. V was pared by 5 bases and J by 5 bases, with 7 bases of the junction left unmatched. CDR1 is SGHTA and CDR2 is FQGTGA in the germline V gene. The CDR3 has 15 amino acids. The CDR3 loop is CASSLRGTGGETQYF. The CDR3 nucleotides read TGTGCCAGCAGCCTCCGTGGGACAGGGGGTGAGACCCAGTACTTC.

V usage is TRBV27 and J usage is TRBJ2-2, with a weak D call TRBD1 (7 bases). The CDR3 length is 16 residues. With 7 bases removed from V and 6 bases from J, the gap between germline ends came to 21 bases. CDR1 is MNHEY, CDR2 SMNVEV, per germline (reference sequence). CDR3 region: CASTNRQGGSPGELFF. CDR3 nucleotide sequence: TGTGCCAGCACAAACCGACAGGGAGGTTCCCCCGGGGAGCTGTTTTTT.

V and J are TRBV7-2 and TRBJ2-1; D unresolved. Germline V CDR1 and CDR2: SGHTA, FQGNSA. The CDR3 spans 16 residues. The V and J ends lost 5 bases and 4 bases respectively, with 18 bases between them. In DNA form, the CDR3 reads TGTGCCAGCAGCCCAATCGAGAACGCAAGATACAATGAGCAGTTCTTC. Its translation: CASSPIENARYNEQFF.

The rearrangement links TRBV6-5 to TRBJ2-7; perhaps TRBD1 as D (6 bases). The CDR3 loop spans 14 amino acids. Germline values: CDR1 MNHEY, CDR2 SVGAGI. With 2 bases removed from V and 3 bases from J, the gap between germline ends came to 11 bases. The CDR3 reads CASSYNRERYEQYF. The CDR3 bases are TGTGCCAGCAGTTACAACAGGGAGCGCTACGAGCAGTACTTC.

The chain is built from TRBV10-1 and TRBJ2-3; D may be TRBD2 (6 bases). The CDR3 has 16 amino acids. V lost 3 bases to trimming and J lost 2 bases, with 15 bases between them. Germline CDR1 reads WNHNN; CDR2 reads SYGVQD (reference sequence). CDR3 sequence reads: CASSEKEGDYTDTQYF. As DNA, the CDR3 is TGCGCCAGCAGTGAAAAGGAGGGCGACTACACAGATACGCAGTATTTT.

The V gene is TRBV27, the J gene TRBJ2-7; TRBD1 agrees at 10 bases. The CDR3 spans 16 residues. CDR1 and CDR2 (germline): MNHEY, SMNVEV (reference sequence). The J segment lost 5 bases and the V segment lost 3 bases, leaving 10 bases of the junction unmatched. The CDR3 nucleotides are TGTGCCAGCAGTTTTGATCAGGACAGGGGGTATAACGAGCAGTACTTC. Translated, it gives CASSFDQDRGYNEQYF.

This chain links TRBV4-2 with TRBJ1-2; a possible D gene is TRBD1 (6 bases). Germline V CDR1 and CDR2: LGHNA, YNFKEQ. V gave up 0 bases and J gave up 4 bases, with 15 bases separating them. This CDR3 region has 16 residues. The CDR3 region has the DNA TGTGCCAGCAGCCAAGATCGGGACATCCCGTCCTATGGCTACACCTTC. As protein: CASSQDRDIPSYGYTF.

This chain joins TRBV28 and TRBJ2-7; TRBD1 matches at 7 bases. This CDR3 is 14 amino acids long. The germline gives CDR1 MDHEN, CDR2 SYDVKM. Trimming cost V 3 bases and J 2 bases; bases outside gene matches: 4. CDR3 nucleotide sequence: TGTGCCAGCAGTTTTGGGACAGTTACCTACGAGCAGTACTTC. This codes for CASSFGTVTYEQYF.

This clone has a single count. The chain couples TRBV5-6 to TRBJ1-6; the D is unclear. The CDR3 sequence is 15 residues long. With 3 bases removed from V and 7 bases from J, the gap between germline ends came to 14 bases. Germline V CDR1 and CDR2: SGHDT, YYEEEE. The CDR3 bases are TGTGCCAGCAGCTATCCGGGAACGATAAATTCACCCCTCCACTTT. Translated, it gives CASSYPGTINSPLHF.

This clone appeared a single time. The J gene is TRBJ2-5, the V gene TRBV27; possible D gene TRBD1, 5 bases. The CDR3 consists of 15 residues. Germline V CDR1 and CDR2: MNHEY, SMNVEV (reference sequence). V was pared by 3 bases and J by 3 bases, with 14 bases between. CDR3 sequence (DNA): TGTGCCAGCAGTTTCTCCAGGGCGATGGAAGAGACCCAGTACTTC. This sequence encodes CASSFSRAMEETQYF.

V gene TRBV27 combines with J gene TRBJ2-7; no clear D. Trimming cost V 5 bases and J 3 bases, with 11 bases left between them. The CDR3 extends over 13 amino acids. CDR1 MNHEY and CDR2 SMNVEV come from the germline V gene (reference sequence). The CDR3: CASSPAVHYEQYF. The CDR3 DNA follows: TGTGCCAGCAGTCCTGCGGTCCACTACGAGCAGTACTTC.

This clone turned up a few times. The chain is built from TRBV4-1 and TRBJ1-1; a possible D gene is TRBD1 (6 bases). Looked up from germline, CDR1 is MGHRA and CDR2 is YSYEKL. The V and J ends lost 0 bases and 6 bases respectively, with 17 bases between them. This CDR3 is built from 16 residues. CDR3 protein: CASSQEGGRAVAEAFF. The CDR3 region has the DNA TGCGCCAGCAGCCAAGAGGGGGGGCGAGCTGTGGCTGAAGCTTTCTTT.

V gene TRBV7-9 combines with J gene TRBJ1-1; no clear D. Germline lookup yields CDR1 SEHNR and CDR2 FQNEAQ (reference sequence). Between the trimmed V and J ends, which lost 5 bases and 7 bases, there was a span of 14 bases. This CDR3 contains 13 residues. As DNA, the CDR3 is TGTGCCAGCAGCCCTCTTTCGCGGGGTGAAGCTTTCTTT. Its protein product is CASSPLSRGEAFF.

The rearrangement joins TRBV12-3 or TRBV12-4 to TRBJ2-5; TRBD1 might be the D (5 bases). The V and J ends lost 8 bases and 4 bases respectively, with 8 bases between them. This CDR3 has 11 amino acids. The CDR3 DNA is TGTGCCAGCGGGGCTGGAGAGACCCAGTACTTC. This codes for CASGAGETQYF.

The chain has TRBV11-2 and TRBJ2-1; possible D gene TRBD2, 5 bases. Germline V gene data show CDR1 as SGHAT and CDR2 as FQNNGV. CDR3 length equals 15 residues. V lost 7 bases and J 5 bases, leaving 18 bases between the germline ends. The CDR3 loop is CASTLARAAHNEQFF. The CDR3 DNA follows: TGTGCCAGCACCCTAGCACGGGCAGCACACAATGAGCAGTTCTTC.

The chain is built from TRBV7-9 and TRBJ1-2; D perhaps matches TRBD1 (6 bases). V was cut by 5 bases and J by 2 bases, with 15 bases left in between. The CDR3 runs to 15 residues. CDR1 and CDR2 from the germline V gene are SEHNR and FQNEAQ (reference sequence). The CDR3 is CASSTWTDSNYGYTF. The DNA of the CDR3 is TGTGCCAGCAGCACTTGGACAGATTCGAACTATGGCTACACCTTC.

The chain links TRBV5-1 to TRBJ2-7; D perhaps matches TRBD2 (6 bases). The V end lost 0 bases, the J end lost 0 bases, and 13 bases lay between the germline ends. The germline V gene has CDR1 SGHRS and CDR2 YFSETQ. The CDR3 is made up of 16 amino acids. The CDR3 reads CASSLVSGGSSYEQYF. As DNA, the CDR3 is TGCGCCAGCAGCTTGGTGTCCGGGGGAAGCTCCTACGAGCAGTACTTC.

Of note for this clone: Other DNA sequences in the sample encode the same CDR3. This chain links TRBV5-1 with TRBJ2-3; 14 bases are shared with TRBD2. This CDR3 spans 16 amino acids. Germline trimming cut 4 bases from V and 3 bases from J; bases unmatched to any gene: 4. The germline CDR1 and CDR2 sequences are SGHRS and YFSETQ. The chain's CDR3 is CASSPRTSGGTDTQYF. The CDR3 region has the DNA TGCGCCAGCAGCCCACGGACTAGCGGGGGGACAGATACGCAGTATTTT.